Below, 28 T cell receptor beta chains from the same sample are listed, as sequenced in a study of regulatory T cells in long-lasting Graves disease. Assembly of TCR beta libraries relied on iRepertoire HTBI primers together with Arm-PCR of CDR3 regions. TCRdb reanalysed the multiplex PCR reads using MiXCR and keeps one entry per CDR3 protein. Among 240,000 or so distinct CDR3 sequences listed, 20% to 25% were seen once. Time point specified: newly diagnosed GD, antithyroid drugs for less than 3 months. From RNA extracted from PBMCs, the TCR library was made. Sequences were derived from peripheral blood mononuclear cells (PBMCs), sampled at new diagnosis, from a patient treated with antithyroid drugs. These receptors all stem from a female donor with Graves disease.

This clonotype appeared many times. This sequence joins TRBV6-1 and TRBJ2-2; 8 bases line up with TRBD1. Germline loops: CDR1 MNHNS, CDR2 SASEGT. The CDR3 runs 15 residues. Germline trimming cut 1 base from V and 5 bases from J; bases unmatched to any gene: 3. As DNA, the CDR3 is TGTGCCAGCAGTGAAGGGACAGGGAGGACCGGGGAGCTGTTTTTT. It is translated as CASSEGTGRTGELFF.

This clonotype was detected only a few times. The junction differs from germline at one of its ends, possibly a read error. This chain links TRBV9 with TRBJ2-5; D possibly corresponds to TRBD2 (7 bases). The CDR3 runs to 15 residues. CDR1 and CDR2 (germline): SGDLS, YYNGEE. The CDR3 DNA is TGTGCCAGCAGCGTAGGGGGGGGCCTAATAGAGACCCAGTGCTTC. It translates to CASSVGGGLIETQCF.

The table lists this clonotype with many counts. The rearrangement links TRBV6-1 to TRBJ1-2; D not certain. The V gene lost 5 bases and the J gene lost 4 bases, with 14 bases spanning the gap. CDR1 and CDR2 (germline): MNHNS, SASEGT. The CDR3 runs 14 residues. CDR3 in DNA: TGTGCCAGCAGTCACGACGGATCCGGCTATGGCTACACCTTC. Translated: CASSHDGSGYGYTF.

Many counts were recorded for this clonotype. The chain carries TRBV5-5 and TRBJ1-1; D unresolved. CDR3 length: 16 residues. Germline V gene lookup returns CDR1 SGHKS and CDR2 YYEKEE (reference sequence). Trimming removed 4 bases at V and 11 bases at J, with 27 bases between. CDR3 coding DNA: TGTGCCAGCAGCCCCGACGTAGGAACCACAACACCTCGGGCTTTCTTT. Residues: CASSPDVGTTTPRAFF.

This clonotype was detected ten times or more. The J gene is TRBJ2-7, the V gene TRBV7-3, with 10 bases lining up with TRBD1. The V gene end was trimmed by 2 bases and the J gene end by 2 bases; junction bases not matched to a gene: 3. Per germline, CDR1 SGHTA and CDR2 FQGTGA. The CDR3 loop spans 15 amino acids. CDR3 bases: TGTGCCAGCAGCTTATCCGGGACAGGGGCCTACGAGCAGTACTTC. It translates to CASSLSGTGAYEQYF.

This clonotype has more than one count but fewer than ten. The chain joins TRBV27 to TRBJ1-6, with 7 bases lining up with TRBD1. Germline V gene sequence: CDR1 MNHEY, CDR2 SMNVEV (reference sequence). This CDR3 comprises 15 residues. V shed 4 bases and J 10 bases; nucleotides not matched to a gene: 10. The CDR3 spells CASSSDTGVWSPLHF. The DNA of the CDR3 is TGTGCCAGCAGTTCAGATACAGGGGTATGGTCACCCCTCCACTTT.

The J gene is TRBJ2-1, the V gene TRBV28; 9 bases fit TRBD2. V shed 4 bases and J 9 bases; nucleotides not matched to a gene: 7. The CDR3 runs 14 residues. CDR1 is MDHEN and CDR2 is SYDVKM in the germline V gene. DNA of the CDR3: TGTGCCAGCAGTTCGCTAGCGGGACATAGTGAGCAGTTCTTC. Amino acids: CASSSLAGHSEQFF.

This chain uses TRBV27 with TRBJ1-1; D is ambiguous. From germline, CDR1 is MNHEY and CDR2 SMNVEV (reference sequence). V gave up 6 bases and J gave up 1 base, with 15 bases separating them. The CDR3 runs 15 residues. CDR3 nucleotide sequence: TGTGCCAGCAGCCGGTTCTTAGATGGGAACACTGAAGCTTTCTTT. It specifies CASSRFLDGNTEAFF.

In its sample, this clonotype was seen many times. This rearrangement joins TRBV29-1 to TRBJ2-5; perhaps TRBD2 as D (6 bases). The CDR3 covers 14 residues. V dropped 0 bases and J dropped 4 bases, with 12 bases sitting between them. Germline CDR1 and CDR2: SQVTM and ANQGSEA. The CDR3 coding sequence is TGCAGCGTTGAAGACGGGCAGGGAGGAGAGACCCAGTACTTC. This codes for CSVEDGQGGETQYF. Drawing the rest from reference TRBV29-1 and TRBJ2-5, the complete variable domain is SAVISQKPSRDICQRGTSLTIQCQVDSQVTMMFWYRQQPGQSLTLIATANQGSEATYESGFVIDKFPISRPNLTFSTLTVSNMSPEDSSIYLCSVEDGQGGETQYFGPGTRLLVL.

This clonotype came up many times. The chain employs TRBV7-9 and TRBJ2-5, with 7 nucleotides matching TRBD1. The germline V gene encodes CDR1 SEHNR and CDR2 FQNEAQ (reference sequence). The ends lost 4 bases at V and 5 bases at J; junction bases unmatched: 7. The CDR3 is 14 amino acids. In nucleotides, the CDR3 is TGTGCCAGCAGCTATGGACGAGGGGGCGAGACCCAGTACTTC. Its translation: CASSYGRGGETQYF.

CDR3 DNA: TGCGCCAGCAGCGAGGAGGGGACCCAAGAGACCCAGTACTTC. This codes for CASSEEGTQETQYF. The rearrangement joins TRBV5-1 to TRBJ2-5; D may be TRBD2 (6 bases). Per the germline V gene, CDR1 is SGHRS and CDR2 is YFSETQ. The ends were cut back, 4 bases at V and 1 base at J, with 11 bases in the middle. The CDR3 is 14 residues long.

The rearrangement uses TRBV19 and TRBJ1-1; 7 positions agree with TRBD1. The CDR3 is 14 residues long. CDR1 is LNHDA, CDR2 SQIVND, per germline (reference sequence). Unmatched junction bases numbered 4, after V lost 5 bases and J lost 1 base. The CDR3 loop is CASSARQGNTEAFF. The CDR3 DNA follows: TGTGCCAGTAGTGCCCGACAGGGGAACACTGAAGCTTTCTTT. The complete variable domain, with remaining parts taken from reference TRBV19 and TRBJ1-1, reads DGGITQSPKYLFRKEGQNVTLSCEQNLNHDAMYWYRQDPGQGLRLIYYSQIVNDFQKGDIAEGYSVSREKKESFPLTVTSAQKNPTAFYLCASSARQGNTEAFFGQGTRLTVV.

This clonotype has at least ten counts. The J gene is TRBJ2-7, the V gene TRBV11-2; the D gene is possibly TRBD1 (7 bases). Germline V lookup: CDR1 SGHAT, CDR2 FQNNGV. Trimming removed 1 base from V and 2 bases from J, with 9 bases in between. The CDR3 loop spans 14 amino acids. CDR3 bases: TGTGCCAGCAGCTTAGTCAGGGGGGCCTACGAGCAGTACTTC. Translating gives CASSLVRGAYEQYF.

This clonotype was counted at least ten times. The V and J genes are TRBV7-7 and TRBJ2-1; D is uncertain. The CDR3 extends over 12 amino acids. From germline, CDR1 is SSHAT and CDR2 FNYEAQ (reference sequence). Trimming pared 4 bases from V and 8 bases from J, leaving 9 bases between. The CDR3: CASSSGGDEQFF. CDR3 nucleotide sequence: TGTGCCAGCAGCTCCGGTGGCGATGAGCAGTTCTTC.

A word on this clonotype: A much larger clonotype is one base distant, so this may be a read error. The chain joins TRBV6-2 or TRBV6-3 to TRBJ1-4; D ambiguous. Trimming cost V 5 bases and J 7 bases, with 14 bases left between them. The germline V gene has CDR1 MNHEY and CDR2 SVGEGT. The CDR3 length is 14 residues. The CDR3 DNA reads as TGTGCCAGCAGTCACCATACGGAGAGTGAAAAACTGTTTTTT. It is translated as CASSHHTESEKLFF.

The gene calls are TRBV27 and TRBJ2-1, with 9 bases that match TRBD1. The V and J ends lost 3 bases and 12 bases, in that order; junction bases with no gene match: 9. Germline assignment: CDR1 MNHEY and CDR2 SMNVEV (reference sequence). The CDR3 is made up of 14 amino acids. The chain's CDR3 is CASSLGQGFDGQFF. The CDR3 bases are TGTGCCAGCAGTTTGGGACAGGGTTTCGATGGGCAGTTCTTC.

This clonotype was recorded many times. The chain couples TRBV29-1 to TRBJ2-7; D perhaps matches TRBD1 (5 bases). Germline values: CDR1 SQVTM, CDR2 ANQGSEA. The CDR3 is made up of 13 amino acids. V was clipped by 1 base and J by 1 base, with 8 bases between them. The CDR3 protein is CSVEGDSSYEQYF. The CDR3 bases are TGCAGCGTTGAAGGAGACAGTTCCTACGAGCAGTACTTC.

This clonotype came up many times. The V gene is TRBV2, the J gene TRBJ1-1; D unclear. This CDR3 is 14 amino acids long. CDR1 is SNHLY and CDR2 is FYNNEI in the germline V gene. Trimming removed 2 bases from V and 6 bases from J, with 13 bases in between. CDR3 bases: TGTGCCAGCAGTGAATGGCAGGCGGACGCTGAAGCTTTCTTT. This gives the protein CASSEWQADAEAFF.

This clonotype was seen at least ten times. V usage is TRBV7-2 and J usage is TRBJ1-6, with 8 positions matching TRBD1. Germline-derived CDR1 and CDR2 are SGHTA and FQGNSA. This CDR3 spans 15 amino acids. Trimming took 1 base from V and 10 from J; bases not matched to a gene: 6. The CDR3 spells CASSLVGQGDSPLHF. CDR3 in DNA: TGTGCCAGCAGCTTAGTAGGACAGGGAGACTCACCCCTCCACTTT.

This clonotype was counted ten times or more. The rearrangement joins TRBV29-1 to TRBJ2-1; 10 positions agree with TRBD2. Losses at the gene ends were 6 bases for V and 1 base for J; bases not matched to a gene: 3. Germline values: CDR1 SQVTM, CDR2 ANQGSEA. CDR3 length: 14 residues. CDR3 region: CSVQTSGSYNEQFF. The CDR3 nucleotides read TGCAGCGTCCAGACTAGCGGGTCCTACAATGAGCAGTTCTTC.

In its sample, this clonotype was seen a few times. The chain links TRBV20-1 to TRBJ2-2; D gene ambiguous. The germline V gene has CDR1 DFQATT and CDR2 SNEGSKA (reference sequence). Trimming left V 0 bases short and J 2 bases short, with 10 bases between. The CDR3 totals 15 residues. CDR3 loop: CSARDSYSNTGELFF. The CDR3 DNA reads TGCAGTGCTAGAGATAGCTACAGCAACACCGGGGAGCTGTTTTTT.

The chain employs TRBV15 and TRBJ2-1; D possibly corresponds to TRBD1 (5 bases). The CDR3 length is 17 residues. Germline assignment: CDR1 LNHNV and CDR2 YYDKDF (reference sequence). The V gene lost 0 bases and the J gene lost 2 bases, with 14 bases spanning the gap. CDR3: CATSRDQWGRTYNEQFF. CDR3 sequence (DNA): TGTGCCACCAGCAGAGATCAGTGGGGCCGGACCTACAATGAGCAGTTCTTC.

This clonotype was seen ten or more times. The chain links TRBV12-3 or TRBV12-4 to TRBJ1-2; D is undetermined. This CDR3 spans 14 amino acids. Trimming stripped 2 bases from V and 5 bases from J, with 12 bases between. CDR3 region: CASSLSTGRYGYTF. CDR3 bases: TGTGCCAGCAGTTTATCGACTGGCCGATATGGCTACACCTTC.

Of note for this clonotype: The conserved final phenylalanine or tryptophan is absent from the CDR3, which likely points to a read error. The V call is TRBV24-1, the J call TRBJ2-5; 8 nucleotides align to TRBD1. Germline-derived CDR1 and CDR2 are KGHDR and SFDVKD. CDR3 size: 15 residues. J lost 2 bases, V lost 8 bases, and 9 bases had no gene match. The CDR3 loop is CATTGTGPRQETQYL. The CDR3 DNA sequence: TGTGCCACCACCGGGACAGGCCCACGACAAGAGACCCAGTACCTC.

This clonotype was seen only a few times. This chain joins TRBV19 and TRBJ2-3; 11 bases are shared with TRBD2. This CDR3 comprises 16 residues. V gave up 5 bases and J gave up 4 bases; unmatched junction bases: 8. Per germline, CDR1 LNHDA and CDR2 SQIVND (reference sequence). CDR3 residues: CASSAGLADASDTQYF. As DNA, the CDR3 is TGTGCCAGTAGTGCGGGACTAGCGGATGCATCAGATACGCAGTATTTT.

This clonotype was observed a few times. The DNA is omitted, as the CDR3 cannot be located on it reliably, and the CDR3 follows TCRdb's listing. The J gene is TRBJ2-6, the V gene TRBV4-2; the table's D gene call, TRBD1, was not cross checked with the DNA. Germline V lookup: CDR1 LGHNA, CDR2 YNFKEQ. 20 amino acids form the CDR3, both terminal residues included. The CDR3 is CASSQRTTGYFGPGANVLTF.

This clonotype occurred many times. V is TRBV20-1 and J is TRBJ2-7; the D gene is possibly TRBD2 (6 bases). The length of the CDR3 is 11 residues. Germline loops: CDR1 DFQATT, CDR2 SNEGSKA (reference sequence). The V end lost 2 bases, the J end lost 7 bases, and 9 bases lay between the germline ends. In DNA form, the CDR3 reads TGCAGTGCTAGATCGCGGGGTGAGCAGTACTTC. Encoded protein: CSARSRGEQYF.

This clonotype was observed many times. This chain links TRBV6-2 or TRBV6-3 with TRBJ2-1, with 8 bases lining up with TRBD2. Losses at the gene ends were 3 bases for V and 6 bases for J; bases not matched to a gene: 10. Germline V gives CDR1 MNHEY, CDR2 SVGEGT. The CDR3 loop spans 16 amino acids. The CDR3 sequence is CASSYRTGGARNEQFF. The CDR3 coding sequence is TGTGCCAGCAGTTATAGGACGGGAGGGGCCCGCAATGAGCAGTTCTTC.